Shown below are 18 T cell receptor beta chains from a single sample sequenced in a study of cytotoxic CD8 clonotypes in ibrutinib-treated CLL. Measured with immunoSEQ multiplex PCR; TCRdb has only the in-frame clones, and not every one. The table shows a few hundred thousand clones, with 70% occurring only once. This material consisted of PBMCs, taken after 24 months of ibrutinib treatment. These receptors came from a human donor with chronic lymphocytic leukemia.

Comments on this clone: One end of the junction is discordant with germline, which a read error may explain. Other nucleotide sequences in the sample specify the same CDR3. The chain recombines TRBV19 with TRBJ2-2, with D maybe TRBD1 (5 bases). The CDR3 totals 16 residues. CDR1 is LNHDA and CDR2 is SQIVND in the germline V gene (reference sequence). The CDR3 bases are TGTGCCAGTAGTACCCGTGAAGGGGCTAACACCGGCGAGCTGTTTTTT. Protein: CASSTREGANTGELFF. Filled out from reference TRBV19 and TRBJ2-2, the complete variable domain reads DGGITQSPKYLFRKEGQNVTLSCEQNLNHDAMYWYRQDPGQGLRLIYYSQIVNDFQKGDIAEGYSVSREKKESFPLTVTSAQKNPTAFYLCASSTREGANTGELFFGEGSRLTVL.

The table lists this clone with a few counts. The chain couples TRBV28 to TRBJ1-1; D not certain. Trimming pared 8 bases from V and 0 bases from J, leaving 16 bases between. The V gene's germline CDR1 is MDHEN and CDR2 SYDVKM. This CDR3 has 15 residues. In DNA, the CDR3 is TGTGCCAGCCGACCGCAGGCGAGCATGAACACTGAAGCTTTCTTT. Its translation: CASRPQASMNTEAFF.

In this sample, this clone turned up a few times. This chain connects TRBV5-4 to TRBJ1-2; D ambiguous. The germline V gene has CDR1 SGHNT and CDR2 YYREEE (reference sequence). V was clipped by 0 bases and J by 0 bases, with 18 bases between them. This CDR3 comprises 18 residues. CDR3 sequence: CASSLAGGDLLANYGYTF. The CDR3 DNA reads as TGTGCCAGCAGCTTGGCCGGCGGCGACCTTTTAGCTAACTATGGCTACACCTTC.

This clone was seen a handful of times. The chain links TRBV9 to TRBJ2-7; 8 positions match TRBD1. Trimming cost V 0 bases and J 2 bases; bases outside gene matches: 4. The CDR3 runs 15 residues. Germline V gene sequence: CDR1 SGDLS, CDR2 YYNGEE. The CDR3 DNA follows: TGTGCCAGCAGCGTAGCCACAGGGGGAACCTACGAGCAGTACTTC. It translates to CASSVATGGTYEQYF.

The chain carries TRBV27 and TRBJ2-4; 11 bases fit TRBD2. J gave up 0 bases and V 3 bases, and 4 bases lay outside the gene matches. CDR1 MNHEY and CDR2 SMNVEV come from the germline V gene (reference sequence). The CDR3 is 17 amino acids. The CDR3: CASSFGTSGLAKNIQYF. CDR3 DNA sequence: TGTGCCAGCAGTTTCGGGACTAGCGGTCTAGCCAAAAACATTCAGTACTTC.

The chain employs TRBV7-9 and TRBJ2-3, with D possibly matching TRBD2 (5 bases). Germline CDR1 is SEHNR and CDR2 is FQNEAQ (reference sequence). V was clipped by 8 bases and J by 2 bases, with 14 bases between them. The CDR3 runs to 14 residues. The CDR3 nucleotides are TGTGCCAGCCGAACCGAGAGGGCCACAGATACGCAGTATTTT. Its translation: CASRTERATDTQYF. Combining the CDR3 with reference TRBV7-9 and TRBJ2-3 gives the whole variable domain DTGVSQNPRHKITKRGQNVTFRCDPISEHNRLYWYRQTLGQGPEFLTYFQNEAQLEKSRLLSDRFSAERPKGSFSTLEIQRTEQGDSAMYLCASRTERATDTQYFGPGTRLTVL.

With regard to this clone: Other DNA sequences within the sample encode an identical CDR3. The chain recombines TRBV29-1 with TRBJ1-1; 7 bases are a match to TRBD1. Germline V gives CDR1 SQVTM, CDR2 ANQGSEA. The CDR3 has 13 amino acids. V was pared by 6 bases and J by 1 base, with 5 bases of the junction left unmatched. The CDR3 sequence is CSVLGQTNTEAFF. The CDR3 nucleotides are TGCAGCGTGCTGGGACAGACGAACACTGAAGCTTTCTTT. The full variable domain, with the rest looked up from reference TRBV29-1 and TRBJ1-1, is SAVISQKPSRDICQRGTSLTIQCQVDSQVTMMFWYRQQPGQSLTLIATANQGSEATYESGFVIDKFPISRPNLTFSTLTVSNMSPEDSSIYLCSVLGQTNTEAFFGQGTRLTVV.

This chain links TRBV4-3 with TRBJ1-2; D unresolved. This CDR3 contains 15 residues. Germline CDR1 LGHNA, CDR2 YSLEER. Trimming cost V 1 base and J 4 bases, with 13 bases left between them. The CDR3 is CASSQVPPDLYGYTF. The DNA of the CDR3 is TGCGCCAGCAGCCAAGTCCCGCCGGACCTCTATGGCTACACCTTC.

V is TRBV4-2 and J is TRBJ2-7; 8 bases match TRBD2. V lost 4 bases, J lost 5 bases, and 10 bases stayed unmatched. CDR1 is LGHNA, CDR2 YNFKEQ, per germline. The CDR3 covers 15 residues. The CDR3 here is CASSPSGLGIDEQYF. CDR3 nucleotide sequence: TGTGCCAGCAGCCCGTCGGGACTAGGAATCGACGAGCAGTACTTC.

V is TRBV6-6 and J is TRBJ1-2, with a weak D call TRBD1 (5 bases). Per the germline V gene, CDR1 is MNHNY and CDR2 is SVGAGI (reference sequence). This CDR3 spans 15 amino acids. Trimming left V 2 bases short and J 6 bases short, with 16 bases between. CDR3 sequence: CASSYSPGQRDGYTF. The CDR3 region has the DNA TGTGCCAGCAGTTACAGCCCAGGACAAAGGGATGGCTACACCTTC.

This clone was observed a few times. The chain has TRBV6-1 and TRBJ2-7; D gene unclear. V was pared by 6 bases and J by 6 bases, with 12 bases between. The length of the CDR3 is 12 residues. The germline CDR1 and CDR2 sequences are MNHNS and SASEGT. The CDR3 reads CASRSPGGEQYF. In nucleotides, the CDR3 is TGTGCCAGCAGATCACCGGGTGGCGAGCAGTACTTC.

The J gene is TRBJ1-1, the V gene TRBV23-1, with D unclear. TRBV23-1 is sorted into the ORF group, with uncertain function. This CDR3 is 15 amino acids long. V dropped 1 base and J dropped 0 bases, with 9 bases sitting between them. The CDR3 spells CASSQCRRLNTEAFF. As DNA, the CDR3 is TGCGCCAGCAGTCAATGCAGGAGATTGAACACTGAAGCTTTCTTT.

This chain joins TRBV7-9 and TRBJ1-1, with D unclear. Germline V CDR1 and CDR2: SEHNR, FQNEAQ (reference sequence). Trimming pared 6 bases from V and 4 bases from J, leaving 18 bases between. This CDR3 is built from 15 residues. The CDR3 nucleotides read TGTGCCAGCAGTCCCGCGGACGGTACCGCCACTGAAGCTTTCTTT. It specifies CASSPADGTATEAFF.

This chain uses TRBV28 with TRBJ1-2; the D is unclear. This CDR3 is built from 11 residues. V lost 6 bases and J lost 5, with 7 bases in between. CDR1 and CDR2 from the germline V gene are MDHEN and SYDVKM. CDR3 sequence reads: CASRTVYGYTF. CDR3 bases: TGTGCCAGCAGGACCGTTTATGGCTACACCTTC.

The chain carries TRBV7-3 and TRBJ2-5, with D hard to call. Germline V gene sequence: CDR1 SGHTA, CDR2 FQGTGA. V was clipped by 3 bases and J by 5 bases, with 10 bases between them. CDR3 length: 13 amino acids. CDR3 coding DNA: TGTGCCAGCAGCTTCGGCCCCCGGGAGACCCAGTACTTC. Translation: CASSFGPRETQYF. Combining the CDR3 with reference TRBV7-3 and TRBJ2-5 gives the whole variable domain GAGVSQTPSNKVTEKGKYVELRCDPISGHTALYWYRQSLGQGPEFLIYFQGTGAADDSGLPNDRFFAVRPEGSVSTLKIQRTERGDSAVYLCASSFGPRETQYFGPGTRLLVL.

The CDR3 here is CASMKDRGTDTQYF. The CDR3 DNA is TGTGCCAGCATGAAGGACAGGGGCACAGATACGCAGTATTTT. This rearrangement joins TRBV27 to TRBJ2-3; 8 nucleotides match TRBD1. CDR3 length: 14 residues. Trimming removed 7 bases from V and 1 base from J; junction bases left unmatched: 4. The germline CDR1 and CDR2 sequences are MNHEY and SMNVEV (reference sequence).

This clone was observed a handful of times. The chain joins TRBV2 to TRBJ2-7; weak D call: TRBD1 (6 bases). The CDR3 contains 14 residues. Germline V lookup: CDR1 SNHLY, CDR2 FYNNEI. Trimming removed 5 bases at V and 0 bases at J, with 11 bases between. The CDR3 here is CASSTGTSSYEQYF. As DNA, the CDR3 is TGTGCCAGCAGTACCGGGACAAGCTCCTACGAGCAGTACTTC.

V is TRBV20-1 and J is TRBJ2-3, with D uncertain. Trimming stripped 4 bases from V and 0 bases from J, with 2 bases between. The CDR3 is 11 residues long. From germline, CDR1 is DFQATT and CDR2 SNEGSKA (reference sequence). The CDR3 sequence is CSATSTDTQYF. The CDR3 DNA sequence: TGCAGTGCTACGAGCACAGATACGCAGTATTTT.